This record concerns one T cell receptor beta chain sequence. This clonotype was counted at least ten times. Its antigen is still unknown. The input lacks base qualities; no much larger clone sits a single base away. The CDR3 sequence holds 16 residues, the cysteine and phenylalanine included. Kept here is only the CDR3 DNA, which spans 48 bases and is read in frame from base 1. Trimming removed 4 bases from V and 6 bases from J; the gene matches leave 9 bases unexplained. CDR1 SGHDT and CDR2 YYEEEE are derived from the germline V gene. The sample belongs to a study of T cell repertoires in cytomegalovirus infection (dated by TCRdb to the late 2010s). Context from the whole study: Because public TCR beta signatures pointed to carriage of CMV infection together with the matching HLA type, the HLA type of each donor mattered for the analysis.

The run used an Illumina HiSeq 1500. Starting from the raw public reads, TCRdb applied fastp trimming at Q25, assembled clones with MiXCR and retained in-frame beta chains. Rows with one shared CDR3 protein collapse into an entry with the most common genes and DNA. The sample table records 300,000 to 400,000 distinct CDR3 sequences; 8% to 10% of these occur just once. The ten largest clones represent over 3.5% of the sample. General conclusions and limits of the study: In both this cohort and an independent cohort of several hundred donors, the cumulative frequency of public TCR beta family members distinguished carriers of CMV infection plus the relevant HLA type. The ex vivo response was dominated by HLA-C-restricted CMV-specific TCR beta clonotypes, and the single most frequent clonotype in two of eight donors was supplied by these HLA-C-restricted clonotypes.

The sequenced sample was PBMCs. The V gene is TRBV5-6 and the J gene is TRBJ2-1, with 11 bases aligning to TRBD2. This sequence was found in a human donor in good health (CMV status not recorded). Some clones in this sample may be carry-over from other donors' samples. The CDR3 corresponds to CASSPTGLAVLNEQFF. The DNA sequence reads TGTGCCAGCAGCCCAACGGGACTAGCGGTGCTCAATGAGCAGTTCTTC.